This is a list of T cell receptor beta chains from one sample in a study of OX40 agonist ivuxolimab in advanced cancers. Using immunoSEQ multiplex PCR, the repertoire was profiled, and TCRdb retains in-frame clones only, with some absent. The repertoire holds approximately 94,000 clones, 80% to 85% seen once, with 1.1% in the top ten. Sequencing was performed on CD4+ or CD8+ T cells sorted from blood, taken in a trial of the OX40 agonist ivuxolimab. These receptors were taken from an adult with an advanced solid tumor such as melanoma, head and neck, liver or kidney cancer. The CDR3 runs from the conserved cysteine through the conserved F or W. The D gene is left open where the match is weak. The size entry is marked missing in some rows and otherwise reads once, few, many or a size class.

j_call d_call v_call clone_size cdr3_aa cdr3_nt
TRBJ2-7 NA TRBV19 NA CASSNRGRSYEQYF TGTGCCAGTAGTAACCGGGGCAGATCCTACGAGCAGTACTTC
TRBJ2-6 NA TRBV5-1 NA CASSFDTFSGANVLTF TGCGCCAGCAGCTTTGACACCTTCTCTGGGGCCAACGTCCTGACTTTC
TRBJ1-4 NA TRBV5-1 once CASSLAPSEKLFF TGCGCCAGCAGCTTGGCCCCGTCCGAAAAACTGTTTTTT
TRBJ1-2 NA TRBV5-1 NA CASRGGATNYGYTF TGCGCCAGCAGGGGGGGAGCAACTAACTATGGCTACACCTTC
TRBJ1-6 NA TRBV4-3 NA CASSTGARNSPLHF TGCGCCAGCAGCACCGGCGCCAGGAATTCACCCCTCCACTTT
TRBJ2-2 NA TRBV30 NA CAWTSNANTGELFF TGTGCCTGGACTAGTAATGCGAACACCGGGGAGCTGTTTTTT
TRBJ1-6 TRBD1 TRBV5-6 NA CASSSDRENSPLHF TGTGCCAGCAGCTCTGACAGGGAAAATTCACCCCTCCACTTT
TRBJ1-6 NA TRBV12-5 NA CASARSVGLESPLHF TGTGCTAGTGCCCGGTCCGTGGGGCTAGAGTCACCCCTCCACTTT
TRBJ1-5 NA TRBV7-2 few CASSISLGEPQHF TGTGCCAGCAGCATTAGTCTGGGGGAGCCCCAGCATTTT
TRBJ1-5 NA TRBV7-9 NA CASSPVGGSNQPQHF TGTGCCAGCAGTCCGGTGGGGGGTAGCAATCAGCCCCAGCATTTT
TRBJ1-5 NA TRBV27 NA CASSYSGAVPYQPQHF TGTGCCAGCAGTTACTCAGGGGCCGTTCCCTATCAGCCCCAGCATTTT
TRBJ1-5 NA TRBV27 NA CASSSRGGQPQHF TGTGCCAGCAGTTCCCGGGGGGGACAGCCCCAGCATTTT
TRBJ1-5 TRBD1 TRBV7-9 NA CASSLYTGGYSNQPQHF TGTGCCAGCAGCTTATACACAGGGGGCTATAGCAATCAGCCCCAGCATTTT
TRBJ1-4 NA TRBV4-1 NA CASSQSVVSYEKLFF TGCGCCAGCAGCCAATCCGTAGTAAGTTATGAAAAACTGTTTTTT
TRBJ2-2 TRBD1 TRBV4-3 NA CASSQDQDRATGELFF TGCGCCAGCAGCCAAGACCAGGACAGGGCCACCGGGGAGCTGTTTTTT
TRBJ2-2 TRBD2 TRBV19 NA CASCGLAGAGELFF TGTGCCAGTTGCGGACTAGCGGGGGCCGGGGAGCTGTTTTTT
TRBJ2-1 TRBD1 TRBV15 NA CATSKTGDNEQFF TGTGCCACCAGCAAAACAGGGGACAATGAGCAGTTCTTC
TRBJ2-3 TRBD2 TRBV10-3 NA CAISLEQGRGGTDTQYF TGTGCCATCAGTTTAGAGCAGGGGCGGGGGGGCACAGATACGCAGTATTTT
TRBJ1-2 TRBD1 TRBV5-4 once CASSFRTGAPVGYTF TGTGCCAGCAGCTTCCGGACAGGGGCACCTGTCGGCTACACCTTC
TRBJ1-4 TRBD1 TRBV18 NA CASSPGTVTNEKLFF TGTGCCAGCTCCCCCGGGACAGTCACTAATGAAAAACTGTTTTTT